The 29 T cell receptor beta chains listed next were all sequenced from one sample in a study of identical twins. TCRdb redid the calling of the 5' RACE reads with MiXCR, one entry per CDR3 protein. The sample carries around 370,000 distinct CDR3 sequences, around 9% recorded once. Sequenced: naive T cells sorted from blood. The receptors derive from a woman in her fifties or sixties in good health.

This clonotype was picked up many times. The CDR3 is CSVGRTGRLNTEAFF. The CDR3 DNA follows: TGCAGCGTTGGTCGGACAGGGCGCCTGAACACTGAAGCTTTCTTT. The V gene is TRBV29-1, the J gene TRBJ1-1; 8 bases line up with TRBD1. V was clipped by 4 bases and J by 0 bases; unmatched bases: 7. Looked up from germline, CDR1 is SQVTM and CDR2 is ANQGSEA. The length of the CDR3 is 15 residues.

This clonotype was counted between two and nine times. This sequence joins TRBV28 and TRBJ1-1; 9 nucleotides agree with TRBD1. The V gene's germline CDR1 is MDHEN and CDR2 SYDVKM. Losses at the gene ends were 5 bases for V and 4 bases for J; bases not matched to a gene: 8. This CDR3 comprises 15 residues. CDR3 in amino acids: CASSINRGQGTEAFF. DNA for the CDR3: TGTGCCAGCAGTATTAACAGGGGGCAGGGCACTGAAGCTTTCTTT.

At least ten counts were recorded for this clonotype. This rearrangement joins TRBV20-1 to TRBJ2-3; 13 bases fit TRBD2. The CDR3 has 16 residues. CDR1 and CDR2 (germline): DFQATT, SNEGSKA (reference sequence). J gave up 5 bases and V 0 bases, and 5 bases lay outside the gene matches. In DNA form, the CDR3 reads TGCAGTGCTAGAGATCCCGGACTAGCGGGAGAAGATACGCAGTATTTT. Protein product: CSARDPGLAGEDTQYF.

In DNA, the CDR3 is TGTGCCAGCGTCGGAGCTACAGGGACGCAGTATTTT. Encoded protein: CASVGATGTQYF. J is TRBJ2-3 and V is TRBV7-9, with D possibly being TRBD1 (6 bases). Germline values: CDR1 SEHNR, CDR2 FQNEAQ (reference sequence). The ends were cut back, 8 bases at V and 9 bases at J, with 15 bases in the middle. This CDR3 has 12 amino acids.

In this sample, this clonotype turned up a few times. This chain uses TRBV6-5 with TRBJ2-2; D assignment may be TRBD1 or TRBD2 (5 bases each). The V end lost 2 bases, the J end lost 0 bases, and 7 bases lay between the germline ends. The CDR3 sequence is 15 residues long. CDR1 is MNHEY, CDR2 SVGAGI, per germline. The CDR3 is CASSYLGPNTGELFF. In nucleotides, the CDR3 is TGTGCCAGCAGTTACCTGGGACCGAACACCGGGGAGCTGTTTTTT.

At least ten counts were recorded for this clonotype. The chain combines TRBV5-6 with TRBJ2-1; 8 bases are shared with TRBD2. Germline CDR1 SGHDT, CDR2 YYEEEE. The CDR3 has 16 amino acids. V shed 2 bases, J shed 4 bases, and the junction held 8 bases outside the gene matches. The DNA of the CDR3 is TGTGCCAGCAGCTTCTACAGCGGGAGCCTTTACAATGAGCAGTTCTTC. It is translated as CASSFYSGSLYNEQFF.

V is TRBV6-1 and J is TRBJ2-7; 11 positions match TRBD2. Trimming took 4 bases from V and 5 from J; bases not matched to a gene: 7. The germline gives CDR1 MNHNS, CDR2 SASEGT. There are 15 residues in the CDR3. DNA of the CDR3: TGTGCCAGCAGTGCACTAGCGGGAGTTGTCAACGAGCAGTACGTC. Protein product: CASSALAGVVNEQYV.

The chain recombines TRBV2 with TRBJ2-5; tentatively, D is TRBD2 (6 bases). The germline V gene has CDR1 SNHLY and CDR2 FYNNEI. This CDR3 has 14 residues. The V end lost 0 bases, the J end lost 5 bases, and 10 bases lay between the germline ends. The CDR3 DNA is TGTGCCAGCAGTGAAGCGGGAGGTGGGGAGACCCAGTACTTC. Its translation: CASSEAGGGETQYF.

The rearrangement joins TRBV5-1 to TRBJ2-5; 11 bases match TRBD2. The CDR3 is 16 amino acids. The germline V gene encodes CDR1 SGHRS and CDR2 YFSETQ. V trimming: 2 bases; J trimming: 2 bases; junction bases outside the gene matches: 5. The CDR3 DNA follows: TGCGCCAGCAGCTTCGGGACTAGCGGTATTCAAGAGACCCAGTACTTC. It is translated as CASSFGTSGIQETQYF. Full variable domain (missing parts from reference TRBV5-1 and TRBJ2-5): KAGVTQTPRYLIKTRGQQVTLSCSPISGHRSVSWYQQTPGQGLQFLFEYFSETQRNKGNFPGRFSGRQFSNSRSEMNVSTLELGDSALYLCASSFGTSGIQETQYFGPGTRLLVL.

V usage is TRBV4-1 and J usage is TRBJ2-4, with D tentatively TRBD2 (5 bases). Germline V lookup: CDR1 MGHRA, CDR2 YSYEKL. The CDR3 is 13 amino acids. The V end lost 4 bases, the J end lost 7 bases, and 11 bases lay between the germline ends. The CDR3 loop reads CASSPTRDNIQYF. The CDR3 bases are TGCGCCAGCAGCCCCACCCGGGATAACATTCAGTACTTC.

The chain combines TRBV5-1 with TRBJ2-3, with D possibly matching TRBD1 (5 bases). Germline loops: CDR1 SGHRS, CDR2 YFSETQ. The CDR3 totals 14 residues. Deletions cut 9 bases from V and 0 bases from J, with 14 bases between. This chain's CDR3 is CATTPGQSTDTQYF. In DNA form, the CDR3 reads TGCGCCACAACCCCCGGACAAAGCACAGATACGCAGTATTTT.

Comments on this clonotype: Being one base from a much bigger clone, this may be a read error. The chain couples TRBV5-1 to TRBJ1-1; no reliable D call. The length of the CDR3 is 14 residues. V lost 0 bases, J lost 4 bases, and 10 bases lay in between. Germline V gene lookup returns CDR1 SGHRS and CDR2 YFSETQ. The CDR3 region is CASSLDGRGTEAFF. In DNA, the CDR3 is TGCGCCAGCAGCTTGGATGGGCGGGGCACTGAAGCTTTCTTT.

This chain joins TRBV5-6 and TRBJ2-3; D is uncertain. V dropped 4 bases and J dropped 5 bases, with 14 bases sitting between them. This CDR3 comprises 14 residues. CDR1 and CDR2 (germline): SGHDT, YYEEEE. The CDR3 nucleotides are TGTGCCAGCAGCCCTCCCTCAAAGGGAGATACGCAGTATTTT. Protein: CASSPPSKGDTQYF. Full variable domain (outside the CDR3, taken from reference TRBV5-6 and TRBJ2-3): DAGVTQSPTHLIKTRGQQVTLRCSPKSGHDTVSWYQQALGQGPQFIFQYYEEEERQRGNFPDRFSGHQFPNYSSELNVNALLLGDSALYLCASSPPSKGDTQYFGPGTRLTVL.

This chain links TRBV6-6 with TRBJ2-7, with TRBD2 matching over 13 bases. CDR1 and CDR2 from the germline V gene are MNHNY and SVGAGI (reference sequence). V was pared by 7 bases and J by 3 bases, with 6 bases of the junction left unmatched. The CDR3 has 15 amino acids. CDR3 coding DNA: TGTGCCAGCATCCGGGGACTAGCGGGAAACTACGAGCAGTACTTC. Translated, it gives CASIRGLAGNYEQYF.

The chain joins TRBV20-1 to TRBJ2-1, with TRBD1 as a possible D gene (5 bases). CDR3 length: 14 amino acids. The germline CDR1 and CDR2 sequences are DFQATT and SNEGSKA (reference sequence). Trimming removed 3 bases from V and 0 bases from J, with 9 bases in between. CDR3 DNA sequence: TGCAGTGCTAGTGGCGACAGCTCCTACAATGAGCAGTTCTTC. This sequence encodes CSASGDSSYNEQFF.

This clonotype appeared many times. This sequence joins TRBV29-1 and TRBJ2-1; the D gene could be TRBD1 or TRBD2 (5 bases each). V lost 5 bases, J lost 8 bases, and 10 bases lay in between. The CDR3 consists of 11 residues. In germline, CDR1 is SQVTM, CDR2 ANQGSEA. DNA of the CDR3: TGCAGCGTTAGGGGAGCCGATGAGCAGTTCTTC. Its protein product is CSVRGADEQFF.

The rearrangement links TRBV2 to TRBJ2-6; 7 positions match TRBD1. Unmatched junction bases numbered 2, after V lost 6 bases and J lost 0 bases. CDR1 is SNHLY and CDR2 is FYNNEI in the germline V gene. The CDR3 runs to 15 residues. As DNA, the CDR3 is TGTGCCAGCAGGGGGGACAGCTCTGGGGCCAACGTCCTGACTTTC. Its translation: CASRGDSSGANVLTF. Using reference TRBV2 and TRBJ2-6 for the parts outside the CDR3, the full variable domain is EPEVTQTPSHQVTQMGQEVILRCVPISNHLYFYWYRQILGQKVEFLVSFYNNEISEKSEIFDDQFSVERPDGSNFTLKIRSTKLEDSAMYFCASRGDSSGANVLTFGAGSRLTVL.

This clonotype was seen more than once but under ten times. CDR3 protein: CASSYSSGLYNEQFF. The CDR3 DNA sequence: TGTGCCAGCAGCTACTCCTCTGGACTGTACAATGAGCAGTTCTTC. This sequence joins TRBV5-8 and TRBJ2-1, with a possible D match to TRBD2 (5 bases). With 3 bases removed from V and 4 bases from J, the gap between germline ends came to 14 bases. Germline V gene data show CDR1 as SGHTS and CDR2 as YDEGEE. The CDR3 sequence is 15 residues long.

This clonotype appeared a single time. Compared with germline, one end of the junction differs, possibly owing to a read error. The J gene is TRBJ2-2, the V gene TRBV19; D may be TRBD1 or TRBD2 (5 bases each). Per the germline V gene, CDR1 is LNHDA and CDR2 is SQIVND (reference sequence). The CDR3 loop spans 14 amino acids. This CDR3 reads CASLAGSSTGKLFF. As DNA, the CDR3 is TGTGCCAGTCTAGCAGGGTCGAGCACCGGGAAGCTGTTTTTT.

This clonotype was detected only a few times. V and J are TRBV5-1 and TRBJ2-1; 12 bases are a match to TRBD2. Losses at the gene ends were 5 bases for V and 1 base for J; bases not matched to a gene: 1. The CDR3 is 15 amino acids. CDR1 is SGHRS, CDR2 YFSETQ, per germline. The CDR3, as DNA: TGCGCCAGCAGGACTAGCGGGAGTTCCTACAATGAGCAGTTCTTC. Protein: CASRTSGSSYNEQFF.

The table lists this clonotype with a few counts. V and J are TRBV14 and TRBJ2-1, with D uncertain. The CDR3 extends over 13 amino acids. Per the germline V gene, CDR1 is SGHDN and CDR2 is FVKESK. V shed 5 bases and J shed 8 bases, with 13 bases lying between them. CDR3 region: CASSFRLAHEQFF. CDR3 coding DNA: TGTGCCAGCAGCTTTCGATTAGCACATGAGCAGTTCTTC.

At least ten counts were recorded for this clonotype. V usage is TRBV4-1 and J usage is TRBJ2-7, with a possible D match to TRBD2 (7 bases). The germline gives CDR1 MGHRA, CDR2 YSYEKL. The CDR3 is 17 residues long. V was shortened by 1 base and J by 3 bases, with 19 bases between the two germline ends. CDR3 region: CASSQGGGRATFYEQYF. The CDR3, as DNA: TGCGCCAGCAGCCAAGGGGGGGGCAGGGCGACGTTCTACGAGCAGTACTTC.

This clonotype occurred many times. The gene calls are TRBV27 and TRBJ1-5; the D is unclear. V gave up 10 bases and J gave up 0 bases, with 10 bases separating them. Per the germline V gene, CDR1 is MNHEY and CDR2 is SMNVEV (reference sequence). This CDR3 comprises 13 residues. The CDR3 bases are TGTGCCAACCGGCAGTATAGCAATCAGCCCCAGCATTTT. Translated, it gives CANRQYSNQPQHF.

In its sample, this clonotype was seen many times. The chain carries TRBV5-1 and TRBJ1-3; D ambiguous. This CDR3 has 15 residues. Trimming pared 4 bases from V and 0 bases from J, leaving 11 bases between. Germline CDR1 reads SGHRS; CDR2 reads YFSETQ. CDR3 region: CASSATGFSGNTIYF. DNA of the CDR3: TGCGCCAGCAGCGCCACCGGGTTCTCTGGAAACACCATATATTTT.

V gene TRBV12-3 or TRBV12-4 combines with J gene TRBJ2-3; the D gene is possibly TRBD2 (5 bases). The CDR3 runs to 17 residues. The V and J ends lost 6 bases and 1 base respectively, with 20 bases between them. The CDR3 spells CASSLTLSERGTDTQYF. The CDR3 region has the DNA TGTGCCAGCAGCCTTACTCTCTCGGAGAGGGGCACAGATACGCAGTATTTT.

The chain couples TRBV30 to TRBJ2-7; 7 bases line up with TRBD2. There are 13 residues in the CDR3. V was clipped by 0 bases and J by 2 bases; unmatched bases: 1. Germline lookup yields CDR1 GTSNPN and CDR2 SVGIG (reference sequence). The CDR3 spells CAWSVAGAYEQYF. The CDR3 DNA sequence: TGTGCCTGGAGTGTCGCGGGAGCCTACGAGCAGTACTTC.

This clonotype has more than one count but fewer than ten. CDR3 region: CASSDRDRAPYEQYF. The CDR3 DNA reads TGTGCCAGCAGCGACCGGGACAGGGCCCCCTACGAGCAGTACTTC. The chain recombines TRBV21-1 with TRBJ2-7; the table's D call of TRBD1 was not tested on the DNA. TRBV21-1 is marked as a pseudogene. The CDR3 is made up of 15 amino acids.

This clonotype has a count of ten or more. This sequence joins TRBV30 and TRBJ2-7, with D perhaps given as TRBD1 or TRBD2 (5 bases each). CDR1 GTSNPN and CDR2 SVGIG come from the germline V gene (reference sequence). The CDR3 extends over 12 amino acids. Trimming removed 2 bases from V and 10 bases from J, with 15 bases in between. In nucleotides, the CDR3 is TGTGCCTGGAGTACCGGGACCCAGAACCAGTACTTC. Translating gives CAWSTGTQNQYF.

This clonotype was observed many times. CDR3 protein: CASSQTGVGAFF. The CDR3 region has the DNA TGTGCCAGCAGCCAGACAGGGGTGGGAGCTTTCTTT. V usage is TRBV3-1 and J usage is TRBJ1-1, with 8 positions matching TRBD1. V lost 3 bases and J lost 10; bases outside the gene matches: 4. The CDR3 extends over 12 amino acids. In germline, CDR1 is LGHDT, CDR2 YNNKEL (reference sequence). Full variable domain (remainder filled in from reference TRBV3-1 and TRBJ1-1): DTAVSQTPKYLVTQMGNDKSIKCEQNLGHDTMYWYKQDSKKFLKIMFSYNNKELIINETVPNRFSPKSPDKAHLNLHINSLELGDSAVYFCASSQTGVGAFFGQGTRLTVV.